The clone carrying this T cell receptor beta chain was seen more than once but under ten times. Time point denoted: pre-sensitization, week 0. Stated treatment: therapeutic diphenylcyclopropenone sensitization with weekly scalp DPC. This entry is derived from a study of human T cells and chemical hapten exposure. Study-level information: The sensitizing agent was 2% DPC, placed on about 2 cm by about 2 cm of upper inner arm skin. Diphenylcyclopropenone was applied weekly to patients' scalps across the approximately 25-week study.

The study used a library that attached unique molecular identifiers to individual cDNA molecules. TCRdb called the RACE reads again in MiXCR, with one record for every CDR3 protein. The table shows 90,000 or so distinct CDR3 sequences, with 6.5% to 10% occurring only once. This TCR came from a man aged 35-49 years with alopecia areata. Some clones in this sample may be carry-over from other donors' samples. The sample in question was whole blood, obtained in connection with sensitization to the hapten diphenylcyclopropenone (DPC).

The CDR3: CASRGLWHGYTF. As DNA, the CDR3 is TGTGCCAGCAGGGGACTTTGGCATGGCTACACCTTC. The rearrangement uses TRBV9 and TRBJ1-2; TRBD1 might be the D (5 bases). V lost 5 bases, J lost 6 bases, and 11 bases lay in between. Germline V lookup: CDR1 SGDLS, CDR2 YYNGEE. The CDR3 extends over 12 amino acids.